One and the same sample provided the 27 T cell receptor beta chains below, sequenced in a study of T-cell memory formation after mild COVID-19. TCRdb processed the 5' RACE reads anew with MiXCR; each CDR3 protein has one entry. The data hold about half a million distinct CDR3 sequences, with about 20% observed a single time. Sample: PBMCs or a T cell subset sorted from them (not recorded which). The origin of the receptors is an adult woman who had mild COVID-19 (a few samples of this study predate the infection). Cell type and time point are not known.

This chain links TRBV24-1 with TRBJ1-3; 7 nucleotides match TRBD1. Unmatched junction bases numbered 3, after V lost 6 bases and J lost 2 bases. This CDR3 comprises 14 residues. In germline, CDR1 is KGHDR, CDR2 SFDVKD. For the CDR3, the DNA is TGTGCCACCAGTCCGGGACAGCCTGGAAACACCATATATTTT. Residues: CATSPGQPGNTIYF.

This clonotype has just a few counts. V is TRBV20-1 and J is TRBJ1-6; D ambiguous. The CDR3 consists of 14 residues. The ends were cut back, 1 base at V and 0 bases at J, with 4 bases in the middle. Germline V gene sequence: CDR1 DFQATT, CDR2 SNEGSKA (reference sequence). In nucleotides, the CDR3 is TGCAGTGCTAGAGGGTACTCCTATAATTCACCCCTCCACTTT. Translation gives CSARGYSYNSPLHF.

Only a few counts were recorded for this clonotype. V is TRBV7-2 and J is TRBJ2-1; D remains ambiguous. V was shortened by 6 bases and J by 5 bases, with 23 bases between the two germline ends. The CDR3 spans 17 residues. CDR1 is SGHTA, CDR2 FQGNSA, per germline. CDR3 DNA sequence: TGTGCCAGCAGTCCTGTATCTACGACGGTAGGGAACAATGAGCAGTTCTTC. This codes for CASSPVSTTVGNNEQFF.

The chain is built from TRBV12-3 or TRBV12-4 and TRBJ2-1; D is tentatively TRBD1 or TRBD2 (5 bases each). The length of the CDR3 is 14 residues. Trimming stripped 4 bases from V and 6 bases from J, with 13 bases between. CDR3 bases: TGTGCCAGCAGTTCCTCCGGGGCGACCAATGAGCAGTTCTTC. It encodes CASSSSGATNEQFF.

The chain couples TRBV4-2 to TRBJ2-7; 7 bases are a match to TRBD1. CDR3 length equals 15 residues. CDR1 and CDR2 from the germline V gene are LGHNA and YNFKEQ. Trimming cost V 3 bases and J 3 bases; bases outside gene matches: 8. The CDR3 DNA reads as TGTGCCAGCAGCCAGAACAGGGGCCGTCTCTACGAGCAGTACTTC. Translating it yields CASSQNRGRLYEQYF.

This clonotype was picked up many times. CDR3 nucleotide sequence: TGTGCCACCAGTGATCCCTCTTCGACAGGCGGGGAGCTGTTTTTT. The encoded protein is CATSDPSSTGGELFF. V usage is TRBV24-1 and J usage is TRBJ2-2; D might be TRBD1 (6 bases). Germline-derived CDR1 and CDR2 are KGHDR and SFDVKD. V was clipped by 3 bases and J by 7 bases, with 14 bases between them. The CDR3 contains 15 residues.

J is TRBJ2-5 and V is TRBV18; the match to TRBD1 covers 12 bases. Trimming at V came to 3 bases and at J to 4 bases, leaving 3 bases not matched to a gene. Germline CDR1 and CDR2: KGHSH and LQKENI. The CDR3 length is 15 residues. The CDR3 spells CASSPGQGAGETQYF. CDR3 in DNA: TGTGCCAGCTCACCGGGACAGGGGGCCGGAGAGACCCAGTACTTC.

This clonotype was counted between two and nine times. CDR3 region: CASSIYGHIYEQYF. CDR3 nucleotide sequence: TGTGCCAGCAGTATCTATGGACACATCTACGAGCAGTACTTC. The chain employs TRBV28 and TRBJ2-7; possible D gene TRBD1, 5 bases. Trimming pared 5 bases from V and 3 bases from J, leaving 14 bases between. Per the germline V gene, CDR1 is MDHEN and CDR2 is SYDVKM. CDR3 length equals 14 residues. Full variable domain (missing parts from reference TRBV28 and TRBJ2-7): DVKVTQSSRYLVKRTGEKVFLECVQDMDHENMFWYRQDPGLGLRLIYFSYDVKMKEKGDIPEGYSVSREKKERFSLILESASTNQTSMYLCASSIYGHIYEQYFGPGTRLTVT.

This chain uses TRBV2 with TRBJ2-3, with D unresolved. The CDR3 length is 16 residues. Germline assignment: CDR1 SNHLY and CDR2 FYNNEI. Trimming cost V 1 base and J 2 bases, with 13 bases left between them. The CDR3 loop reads CASSEGSWQFTDTQYF. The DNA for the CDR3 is TGTGCCAGCAGTGAAGGATCCTGGCAGTTCACAGATACGCAGTATTTT.

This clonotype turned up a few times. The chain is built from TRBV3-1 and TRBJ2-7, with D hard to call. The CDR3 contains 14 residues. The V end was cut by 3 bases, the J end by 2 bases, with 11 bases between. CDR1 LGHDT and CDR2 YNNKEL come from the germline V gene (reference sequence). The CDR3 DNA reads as TGTGCCAGCAGCCATCCCTCAGGAACCTACGAGCAGTACTTC. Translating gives CASSHPSGTYEQYF.

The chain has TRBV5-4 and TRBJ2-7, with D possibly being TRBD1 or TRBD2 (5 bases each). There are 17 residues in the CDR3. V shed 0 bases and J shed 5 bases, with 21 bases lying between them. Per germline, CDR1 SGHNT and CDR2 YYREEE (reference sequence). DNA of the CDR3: TGTGCCAGCAGCTTGGTTGACCTCGAGGGACCCCACCACGAGCAGTACTTC. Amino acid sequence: CASSLVDLEGPHHEQYF.

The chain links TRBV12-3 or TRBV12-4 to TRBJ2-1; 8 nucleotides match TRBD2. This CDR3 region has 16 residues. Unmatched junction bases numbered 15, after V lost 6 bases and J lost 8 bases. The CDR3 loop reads CASSKETSGGNHEQFF. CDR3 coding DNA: TGTGCCAGCAGCAAAGAAACTAGCGGAGGGAACCATGAGCAGTTCTTC.

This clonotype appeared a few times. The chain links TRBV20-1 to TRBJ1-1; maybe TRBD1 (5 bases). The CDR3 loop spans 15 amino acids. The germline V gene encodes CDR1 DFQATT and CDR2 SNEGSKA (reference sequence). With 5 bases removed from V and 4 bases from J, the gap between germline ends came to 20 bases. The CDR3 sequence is CSAGGSLTVGTEAFF. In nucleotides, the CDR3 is TGCAGTGCTGGGGGTTCTTTGACAGTTGGCACTGAAGCTTTCTTT.

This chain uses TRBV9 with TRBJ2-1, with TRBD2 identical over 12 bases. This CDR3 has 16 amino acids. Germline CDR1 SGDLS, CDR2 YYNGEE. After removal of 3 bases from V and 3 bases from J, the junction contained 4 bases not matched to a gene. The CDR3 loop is CASSAPLAGGYNEQFF. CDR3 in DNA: TGTGCCAGCAGCGCCCCACTAGCGGGAGGCTACAATGAGCAGTTCTTC.

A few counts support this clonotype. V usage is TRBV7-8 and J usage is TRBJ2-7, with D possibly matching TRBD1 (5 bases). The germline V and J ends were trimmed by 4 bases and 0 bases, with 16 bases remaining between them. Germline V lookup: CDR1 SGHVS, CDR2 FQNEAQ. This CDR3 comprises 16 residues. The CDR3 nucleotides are TGTGCCAGCAGCTCTCAGGACACCCGAAGCTCCTACGAGCAGTACTTC. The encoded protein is CASSSQDTRSSYEQYF.

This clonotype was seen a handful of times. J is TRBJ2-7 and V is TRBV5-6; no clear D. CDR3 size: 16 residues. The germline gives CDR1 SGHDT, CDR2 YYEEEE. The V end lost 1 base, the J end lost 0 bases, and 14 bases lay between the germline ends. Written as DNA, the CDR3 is TGTGCCAGCAGCTTGTATAGCAGCCCTTCCTCCTACGAGCAGTACTTC. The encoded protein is CASSLYSSPSSYEQYF.

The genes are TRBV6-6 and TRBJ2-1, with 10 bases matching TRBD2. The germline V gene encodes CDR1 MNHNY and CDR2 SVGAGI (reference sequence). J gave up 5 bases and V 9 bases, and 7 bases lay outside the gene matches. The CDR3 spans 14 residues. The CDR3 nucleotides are TGTGCCAGTTTTCTAGCGGGAGCGGACAATGAGCAGTTCTTC. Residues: CASFLAGADNEQFF.

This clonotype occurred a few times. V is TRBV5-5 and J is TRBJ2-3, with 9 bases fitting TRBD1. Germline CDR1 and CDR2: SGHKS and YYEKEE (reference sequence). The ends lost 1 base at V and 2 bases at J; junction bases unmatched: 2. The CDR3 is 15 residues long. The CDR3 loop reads CASSLWDRDTDTQYF. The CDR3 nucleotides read TGTGCCAGCAGCTTGTGGGACAGGGACACAGATACGCAGTATTTT.

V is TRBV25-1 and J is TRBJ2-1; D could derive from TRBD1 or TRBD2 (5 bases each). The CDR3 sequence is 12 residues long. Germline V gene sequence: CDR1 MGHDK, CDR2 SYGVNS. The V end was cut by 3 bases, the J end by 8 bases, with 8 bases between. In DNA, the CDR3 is TGTGCCAGCAGTGATCGGGGACATGAGCAGTTCTTC. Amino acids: CASSDRGHEQFF.

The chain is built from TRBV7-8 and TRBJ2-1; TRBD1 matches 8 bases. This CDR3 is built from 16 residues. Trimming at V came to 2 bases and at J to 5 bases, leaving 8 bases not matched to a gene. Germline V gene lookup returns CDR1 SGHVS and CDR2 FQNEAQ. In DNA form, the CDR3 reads TGTGCCAGCAGCTTAAGGTGGCAGGGGGCCGACAATGAGCAGTTCTTC. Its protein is CASSLRWQGADNEQFF.

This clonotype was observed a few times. The CDR3 region has the DNA TGTGCCAGTAGTATCTCGCGGGGGACCTCCTACGAGCAGTACTTC. Encoded protein: CASSISRGTSYEQYF. The chain is built from TRBV19 and TRBJ2-7, with 7 positions matching TRBD2. J gave up 0 bases and V 3 bases, and 5 bases lay outside the gene matches. The germline CDR1 and CDR2 sequences are LNHDA and SQIVND (reference sequence). The CDR3 spans 15 residues.

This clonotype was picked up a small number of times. CDR3 sequence: CASSLLAVTEMYNEQFF. The CDR3 region has the DNA TGTGCCAGCAGCTTACTCGCTGTGACAGAAATGTACAATGAGCAGTTCTTC. The rearrangement joins TRBV7-2 to TRBJ2-1; possibly TRBD1 for D (5 bases). Germline V gene data show CDR1 as SGHTA and CDR2 as FQGNSA. The CDR3 loop spans 17 amino acids. V was clipped by 2 bases and J by 4 bases, with 18 bases between them.

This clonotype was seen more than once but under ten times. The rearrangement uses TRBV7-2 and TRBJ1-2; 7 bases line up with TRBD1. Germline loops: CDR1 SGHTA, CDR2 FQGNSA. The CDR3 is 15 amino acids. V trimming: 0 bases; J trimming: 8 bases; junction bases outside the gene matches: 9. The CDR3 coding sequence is TGTGCCAGCAGCTTAGCCAACGGACAGGTGAACGGCTACACCTTC. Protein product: CASSLANGQVNGYTF.

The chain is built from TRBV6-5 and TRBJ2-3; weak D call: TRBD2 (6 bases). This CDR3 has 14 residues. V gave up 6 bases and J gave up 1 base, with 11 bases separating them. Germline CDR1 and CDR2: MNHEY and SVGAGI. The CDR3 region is CASRTGVGTDTQYF. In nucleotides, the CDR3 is TGTGCCAGCAGGACGGGGGTAGGCACAGATACGCAGTATTTT.

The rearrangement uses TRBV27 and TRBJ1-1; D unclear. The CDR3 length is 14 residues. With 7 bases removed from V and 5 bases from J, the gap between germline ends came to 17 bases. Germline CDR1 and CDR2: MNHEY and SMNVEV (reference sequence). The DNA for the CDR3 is TGTGCCAGCATACCTGAGATGGGCCGGACTGAAGCTTTCTTT. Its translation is CASIPEMGRTEAFF.

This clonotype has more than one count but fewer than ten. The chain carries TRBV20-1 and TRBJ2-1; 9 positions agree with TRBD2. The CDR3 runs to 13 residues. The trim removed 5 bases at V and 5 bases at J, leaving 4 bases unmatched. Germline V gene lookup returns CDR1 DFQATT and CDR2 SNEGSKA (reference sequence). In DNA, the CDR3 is TGCAGTGCTGCCGGGACTAGCAACAATGAGCAGTTCTTC. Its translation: CSAAGTSNNEQFF.

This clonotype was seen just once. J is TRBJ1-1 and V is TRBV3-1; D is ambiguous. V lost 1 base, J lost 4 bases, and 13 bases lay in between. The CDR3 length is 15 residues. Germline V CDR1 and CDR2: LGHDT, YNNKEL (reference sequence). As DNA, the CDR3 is TGTGCCAGCAGCCAAGGTATAACGGGGTCCACTGAAGCTTTCTTT. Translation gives CASSQGITGSTEAFF.